This T cell receptor (beta chain) stems from a study of identifying expanded T cells in peripheral blood. Here immunoSEQ multiplex PCR was the method, and the copy in TCRdb shows in-frame clones only, minus some. The data contain tens of thousands of clones, approximately 84% of them seen just once; the ten biggest clones take up around 19%. Healthy donors had no documented immune events, such as infections, while sampled. Material for sequencing was blood. The sequence derives from a person aged 18 to 75 in good health.

CDR3 protein: CASSLVAGGGEQFF. As DNA, the CDR3 is TGTGCCAGCAGCTTAGTGGCAGGGGGCGGTGAGCAGTTCTTC. The V and J genes are TRBV7-6 and TRBJ2-1; 8 bases agree with TRBD1. Trimming removed 1 base from V and 9 bases from J; junction bases left unmatched: 5. Germline V gives CDR1 SGHVS, CDR2 FNYEAQ. The CDR3 covers 14 residues.